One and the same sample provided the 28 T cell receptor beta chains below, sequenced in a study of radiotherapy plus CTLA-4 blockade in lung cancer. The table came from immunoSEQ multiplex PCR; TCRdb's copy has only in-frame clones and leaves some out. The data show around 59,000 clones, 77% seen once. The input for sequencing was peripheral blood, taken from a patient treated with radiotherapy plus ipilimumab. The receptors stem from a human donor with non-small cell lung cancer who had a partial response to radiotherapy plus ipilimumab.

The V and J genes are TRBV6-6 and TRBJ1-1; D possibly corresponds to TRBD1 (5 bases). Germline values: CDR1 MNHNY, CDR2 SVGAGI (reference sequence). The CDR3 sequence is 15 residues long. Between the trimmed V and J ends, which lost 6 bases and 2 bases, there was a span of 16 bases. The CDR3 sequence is CASSPYLDSNTEAFF. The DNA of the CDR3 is TGTGCCAGCAGCCCCTATCTCGACAGCAACACTGAAGCTTTCTTT.

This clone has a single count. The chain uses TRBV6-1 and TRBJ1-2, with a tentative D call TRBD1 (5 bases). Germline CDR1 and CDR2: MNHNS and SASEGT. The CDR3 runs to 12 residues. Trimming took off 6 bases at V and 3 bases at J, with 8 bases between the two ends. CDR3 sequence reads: CASSAGYYGYTF. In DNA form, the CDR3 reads TGTGCCAGCAGCGCAGGGTACTATGGCTACACCTTC.

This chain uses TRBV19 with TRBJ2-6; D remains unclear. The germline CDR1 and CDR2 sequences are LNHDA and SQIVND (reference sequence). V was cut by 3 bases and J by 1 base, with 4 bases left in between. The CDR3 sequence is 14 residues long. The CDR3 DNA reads TGTGCCAGTAGTATTGTATCTGGGGCCAACGTCCTGACTTTC. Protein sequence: CASSIVSGANVLTF.

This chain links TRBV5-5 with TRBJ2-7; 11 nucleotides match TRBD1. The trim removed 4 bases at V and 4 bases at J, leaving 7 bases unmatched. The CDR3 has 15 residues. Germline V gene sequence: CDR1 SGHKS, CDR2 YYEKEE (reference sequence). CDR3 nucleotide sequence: TGTGCCAGCAGCCCCCGGGACAGGGGGTTGTACGAGCAGTACTTC. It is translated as CASSPRDRGLYEQYF. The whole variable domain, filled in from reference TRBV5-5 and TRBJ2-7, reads DAGVTQSPTHLIKTRGQQVTLRCSPISGHKSVSWYQQVLGQGPQFIFQYYEKEERGRGNFPDRFSARQFPNYSSELNVNALLLGDSALYLCASSPRDRGLYEQYFGPGTRLTVT.

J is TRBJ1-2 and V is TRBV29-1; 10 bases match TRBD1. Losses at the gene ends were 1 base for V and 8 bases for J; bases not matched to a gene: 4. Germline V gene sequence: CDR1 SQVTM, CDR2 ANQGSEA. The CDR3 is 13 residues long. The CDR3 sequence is CSVEGQGAKGYTF. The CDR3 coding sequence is TGCAGCGTTGAAGGACAGGGGGCGAAGGGCTACACCTTC. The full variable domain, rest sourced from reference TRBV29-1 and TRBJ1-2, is SAVISQKPSRDICQRGTSLTIQCQVDSQVTMMFWYRQQPGQSLTLIATANQGSEATYESGFVIDKFPISRPNLTFSTLTVSNMSPEDSSIYLCSVEGQGAKGYTFGSGTRLTVV.

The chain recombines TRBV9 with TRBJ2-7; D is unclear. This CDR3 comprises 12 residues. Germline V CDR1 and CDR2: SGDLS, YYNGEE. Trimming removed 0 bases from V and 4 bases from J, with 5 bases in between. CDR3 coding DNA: TGTGCCAGCAGCGTAGACGGTTACGAGCAGTACTTC. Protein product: CASSVDGYEQYF.

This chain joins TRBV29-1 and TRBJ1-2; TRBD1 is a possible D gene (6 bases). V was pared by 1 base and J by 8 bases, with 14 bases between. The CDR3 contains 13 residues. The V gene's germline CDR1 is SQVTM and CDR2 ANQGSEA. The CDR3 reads CSVEVGAARGYTF. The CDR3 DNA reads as TGCAGCGTTGAAGTGGGGGCTGCTCGCGGCTACACCTTC. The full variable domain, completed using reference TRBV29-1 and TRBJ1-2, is SAVISQKPSRDICQRGTSLTIQCQVDSQVTMMFWYRQQPGQSLTLIATANQGSEATYESGFVIDKFPISRPNLTFSTLTVSNMSPEDSSIYLCSVEVGAARGYTFGSGTRLTVV.

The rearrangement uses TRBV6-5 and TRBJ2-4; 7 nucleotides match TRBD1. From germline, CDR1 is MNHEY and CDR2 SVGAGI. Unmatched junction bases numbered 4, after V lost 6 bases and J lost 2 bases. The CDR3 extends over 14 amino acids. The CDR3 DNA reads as TGTGCCAGCAGCGCAGGGGGAACCAAAAACATTCAGTACTTC. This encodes CASSAGGTKNIQYF.

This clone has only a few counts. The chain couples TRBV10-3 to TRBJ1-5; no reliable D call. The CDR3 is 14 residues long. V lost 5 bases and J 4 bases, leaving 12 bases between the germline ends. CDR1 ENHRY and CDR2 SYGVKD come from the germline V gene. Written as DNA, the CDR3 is TGTGCCATCAGTCCTCACGGGTTTAATCAGCCCCAGCATTTT. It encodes CAISPHGFNQPQHF.

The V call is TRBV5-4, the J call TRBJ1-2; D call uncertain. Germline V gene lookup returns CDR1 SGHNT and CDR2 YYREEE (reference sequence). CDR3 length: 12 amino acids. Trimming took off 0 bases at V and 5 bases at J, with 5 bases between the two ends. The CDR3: CASSLDKYGYTF. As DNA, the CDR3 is TGTGCCAGCAGCTTGGACAAGTATGGCTACACCTTC.

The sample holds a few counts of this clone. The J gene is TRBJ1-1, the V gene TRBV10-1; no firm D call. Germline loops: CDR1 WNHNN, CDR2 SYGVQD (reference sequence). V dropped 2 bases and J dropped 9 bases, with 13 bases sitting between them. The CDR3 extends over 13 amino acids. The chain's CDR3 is CASSEAGSFKAFF. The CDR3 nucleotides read TGCGCCAGCAGTGAGGCCGGGAGTTTTAAAGCTTTCTTT.

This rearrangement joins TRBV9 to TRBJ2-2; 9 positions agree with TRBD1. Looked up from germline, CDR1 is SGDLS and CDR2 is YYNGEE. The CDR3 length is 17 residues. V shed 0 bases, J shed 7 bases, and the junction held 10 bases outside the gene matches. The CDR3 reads CASSVEFWTGALGELFF. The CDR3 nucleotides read TGTGCCAGCAGCGTAGAATTCTGGACAGGGGCTCTCGGGGAGCTGTTTTTT.

This chain's CDR3 is CASSELTGGTEAFF. CDR3 coding DNA: TGTGCCAGCAGTGAGTTAACAGGGGGAACTGAAGCTTTCTTT. The rearrangement links TRBV2 to TRBJ1-1; 8 bases fit TRBD1. Germline V CDR1 and CDR2: SNHLY, FYNNEI. V dropped 3 bases and J dropped 5; count of bases not matched to a gene: 5. CDR3 length equals 14 residues. Full variable domain (outside the CDR3, taken from reference TRBV2 and TRBJ1-1): EPEVTQTPSHQVTQMGQEVILRCVPISNHLYFYWYRQILGQKVEFLVSFYNNEISEKSEIFDDQFSVERPDGSNFTLKIRSTKLEDSAMYFCASSELTGGTEAFFGQGTRLTVV.

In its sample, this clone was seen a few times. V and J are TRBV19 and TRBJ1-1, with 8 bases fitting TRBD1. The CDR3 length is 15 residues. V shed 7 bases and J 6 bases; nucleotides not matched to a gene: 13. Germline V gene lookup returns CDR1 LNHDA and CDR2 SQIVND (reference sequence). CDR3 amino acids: CASTSAVDRAPEAFF. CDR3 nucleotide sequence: TGTGCCAGTACATCCGCCGTGGACAGGGCACCTGAAGCTTTCTTT.

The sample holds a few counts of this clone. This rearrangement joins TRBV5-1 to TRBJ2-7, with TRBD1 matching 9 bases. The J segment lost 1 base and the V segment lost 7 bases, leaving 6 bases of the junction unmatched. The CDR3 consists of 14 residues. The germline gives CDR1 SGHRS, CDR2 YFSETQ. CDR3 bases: TGCGCCAGCGGTCCCGGGACAGGGTCCTACGAGCAGTACTTC. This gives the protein CASGPGTGSYEQYF.

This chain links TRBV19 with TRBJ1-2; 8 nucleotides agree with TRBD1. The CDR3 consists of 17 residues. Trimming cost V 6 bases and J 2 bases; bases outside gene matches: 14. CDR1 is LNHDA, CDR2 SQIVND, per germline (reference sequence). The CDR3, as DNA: TGTGCCAGTAGCCCCACCGGGCAGGGGGCAGGGAACTATGGCTACACCTTC. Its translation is CASSPTGQGAGNYGYTF. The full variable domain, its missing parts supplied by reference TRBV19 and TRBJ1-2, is DGGITQSPKYLFRKEGQNVTLSCEQNLNHDAMYWYRQDPGQGLRLIYYSQIVNDFQKGDIAEGYSVSREKKESFPLTVTSAQKNPTAFYLCASSPTGQGAGNYGYTFGSGTRLTVV.

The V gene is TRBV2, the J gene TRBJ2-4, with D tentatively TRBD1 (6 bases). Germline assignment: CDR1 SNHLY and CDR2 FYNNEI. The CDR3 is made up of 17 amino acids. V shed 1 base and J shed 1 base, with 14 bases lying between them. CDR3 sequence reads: CASSEGPGAKAKNIQYF. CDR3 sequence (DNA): TGTGCCAGCAGTGAAGGGCCAGGGGCGAAGGCCAAAAACATTCAGTACTTC.

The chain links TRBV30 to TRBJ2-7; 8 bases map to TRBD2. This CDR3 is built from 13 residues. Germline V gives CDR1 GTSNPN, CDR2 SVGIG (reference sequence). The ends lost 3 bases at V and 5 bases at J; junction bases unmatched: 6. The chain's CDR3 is CAWSPGGYDEQYF. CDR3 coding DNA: TGTGCCTGGAGCCCGGGGGGGTACGACGAGCAGTACTTC. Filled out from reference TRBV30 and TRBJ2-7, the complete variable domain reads SQTIHQWPATLVQPVGSPLSLECTVEGTSNPNLYWYRQAAGRGLQLLFYSVGIGQISSEVPQNLSASRPQDRQFILSSKKLLLSDSGFYLCAWSPGGYDEQYFGPGTRLTVT.

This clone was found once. CDR3 in amino acids: CASSQERNSYNEQFF. In DNA, the CDR3 is TGTGCCAGCAGCCAAGAGAGGAACTCCTACAATGAGCAGTTCTTC. V and J are TRBV4-2 and TRBJ2-1; no definite D call. Per the germline V gene, CDR1 is LGHNA and CDR2 is YNFKEQ. This CDR3 spans 15 amino acids. The V gene lost 0 bases and the J gene lost 0 bases, with 6 bases spanning the gap.

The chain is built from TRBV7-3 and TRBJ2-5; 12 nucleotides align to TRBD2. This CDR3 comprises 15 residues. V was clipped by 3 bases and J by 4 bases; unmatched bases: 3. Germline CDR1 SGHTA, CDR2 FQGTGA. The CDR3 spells CASSLTSGGGETQYF. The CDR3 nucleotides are TGTGCCAGCAGCTTGACTAGCGGGGGCGGAGAGACCCAGTACTTC. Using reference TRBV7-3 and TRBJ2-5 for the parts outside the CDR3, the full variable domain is GAGVSQTPSNKVTEKGKYVELRCDPISGHTALYWYRQSLGQGPEFLIYFQGTGAADDSGLPNDRFFAVRPEGSVSTLKIQRTERGDSAVYLCASSLTSGGGETQYFGPGTRLLVL.

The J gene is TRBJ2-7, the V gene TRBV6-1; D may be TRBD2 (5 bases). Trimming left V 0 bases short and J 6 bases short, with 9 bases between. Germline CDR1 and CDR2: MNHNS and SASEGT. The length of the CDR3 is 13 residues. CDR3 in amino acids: CASSEAPGFEQYF. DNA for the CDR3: TGTGCCAGCAGTGAAGCGCCGGGGTTCGAGCAGTACTTC.

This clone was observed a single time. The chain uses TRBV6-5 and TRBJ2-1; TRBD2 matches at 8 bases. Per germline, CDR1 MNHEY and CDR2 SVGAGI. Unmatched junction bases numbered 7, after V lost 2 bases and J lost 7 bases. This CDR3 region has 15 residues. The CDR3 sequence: CASSYGGGPTNEQFF. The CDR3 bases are TGTGCCAGCAGTTACGGCGGGGGGCCGACGAATGAGCAGTTCTTC.

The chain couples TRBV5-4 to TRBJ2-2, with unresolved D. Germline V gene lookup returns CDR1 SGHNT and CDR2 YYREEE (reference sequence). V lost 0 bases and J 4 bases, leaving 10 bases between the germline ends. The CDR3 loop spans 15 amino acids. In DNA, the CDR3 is TGTGCCAGCAGCTTGGGGTCCCGGGTCACCGGGGAGCTGTTTTTT. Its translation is CASSLGSRVTGELFF.

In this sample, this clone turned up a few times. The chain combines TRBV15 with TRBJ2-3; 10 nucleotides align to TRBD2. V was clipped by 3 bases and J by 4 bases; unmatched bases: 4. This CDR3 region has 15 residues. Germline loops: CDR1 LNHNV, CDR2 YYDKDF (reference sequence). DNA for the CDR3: TGTGCCACCAGCAGGAGCGGGGGGGCCGCAGATACGCAGTATTTT. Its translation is CATSRSGGAADTQYF. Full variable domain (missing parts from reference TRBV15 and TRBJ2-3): DAMVIQNPRYQVTQFGKPVTLSCSQTLNHNVMYWYQQKSSQAPKLLFHYYDKDFNNEADTPDNFQSRRPNTSFCFLDIRSPGLGDTAMYLCATSRSGGAADTQYFGPGTRLTVL.

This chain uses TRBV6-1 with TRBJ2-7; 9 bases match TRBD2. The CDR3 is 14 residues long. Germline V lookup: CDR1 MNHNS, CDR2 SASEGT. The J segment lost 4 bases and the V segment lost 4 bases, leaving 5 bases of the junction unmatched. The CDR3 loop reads CASSGGGAAYEQYF. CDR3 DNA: TGTGCCAGCAGTGGCGGGGGGGCTGCGTACGAGCAGTACTTC.

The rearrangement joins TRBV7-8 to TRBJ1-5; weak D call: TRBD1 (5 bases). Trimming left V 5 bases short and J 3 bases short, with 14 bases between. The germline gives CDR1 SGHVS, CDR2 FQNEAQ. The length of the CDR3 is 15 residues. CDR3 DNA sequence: TGTGCCAGCAGCCTATTAGACAGAATCAATCAGCCCCAGCATTTT. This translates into CASSLLDRINQPQHF. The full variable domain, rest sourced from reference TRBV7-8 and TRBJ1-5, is GAGVSQSPRYKVAKRGQDVALRCDPISGHVSLFWYQQALGQGPEFLTYFQNEAQLDKSGLPSDRFFAERPEGSVSTLKIQRTQQEDSAVYLCASSLLDRINQPQHFGDGTRLSIL.

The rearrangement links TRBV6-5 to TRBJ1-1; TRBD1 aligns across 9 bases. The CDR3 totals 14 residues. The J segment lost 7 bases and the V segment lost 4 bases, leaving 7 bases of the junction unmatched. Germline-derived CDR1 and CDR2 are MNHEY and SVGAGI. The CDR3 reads CASSSDRGYSEAFF. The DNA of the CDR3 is TGTGCCAGCAGTTCGGACAGGGGTTATAGTGAAGCTTTCTTT.

The CDR3: CASSKRGGPNEQFF. The CDR3, as DNA: TGTGCCAGCAGCAAACGGGGGGGACCCAATGAGCAGTTCTTC. The rearrangement joins TRBV7-2 to TRBJ2-1; TRBD2 matches at 8 bases. Trimming cost V 5 bases and J 6 bases; bases outside gene matches: 6. Germline CDR1 SGHTA, CDR2 FQGNSA. The CDR3 spans 14 residues.